The source of this T cell receptor (beta chain) is a study of shared clonotypes between healthy human individuals. General observations from the study: Naive subsets generally had larger estimated richness than memory subsets.

Using immunoSEQ multiplex PCR, the repertoire was profiled, and TCRdb retains in-frame clones only, with some absent. The table lists roughly 680,000 clones, roughly two thirds of them singletons, with under 2% in the top ten. Germline V lookup: CDR1 MNHEY, CDR2 SMNVEV (reference sequence). V gave up 6 bases and J gave up 3 bases, with 15 bases separating them. This CDR3 is 14 amino acids long. A word on this clone: The antigen is not known.

The rearrangement links TRBV27 to TRBJ2-7; weak D call: TRBD1 (5 bases). The sequenced material came from memory CD4+ T cells sorted from blood. Subset noted: CD45RA-negative fraction. The receptor's source is a woman in her 30s in good health. The DNA for the CDR3 is TGTGCCAGCAGCCAGGGCAGGTTAAACTACGAGCAGTACTTC. This sequence encodes CASSQGRLNYEQYF.